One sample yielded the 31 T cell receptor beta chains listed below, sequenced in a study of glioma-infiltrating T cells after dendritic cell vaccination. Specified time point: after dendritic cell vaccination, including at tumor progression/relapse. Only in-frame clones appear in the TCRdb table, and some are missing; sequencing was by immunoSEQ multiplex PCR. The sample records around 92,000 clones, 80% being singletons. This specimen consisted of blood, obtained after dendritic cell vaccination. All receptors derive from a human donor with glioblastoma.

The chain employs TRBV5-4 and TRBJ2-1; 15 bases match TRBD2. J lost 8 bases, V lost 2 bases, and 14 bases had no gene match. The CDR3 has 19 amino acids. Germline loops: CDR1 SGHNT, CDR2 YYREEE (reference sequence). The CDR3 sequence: CASSFGPVVGLAGGDEQFF. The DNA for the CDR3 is TGTGCCAGCAGCTTTGGTCCAGTTGTAGGACTAGCGGGAGGGGATGAGCAGTTCTTC.

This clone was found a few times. The CDR3 here is CASSLPGIYGYTF. CDR3 coding DNA: TGTGCCAGTAGTCTCCCCGGGATCTATGGCTACACCTTC. The chain is built from TRBV19 and TRBJ1-2; D call uncertain. V lost 5 bases to trimming and J lost 4 bases, with 11 bases between them. In germline, CDR1 is LNHDA, CDR2 SQIVND (reference sequence). The CDR3 loop spans 13 amino acids.

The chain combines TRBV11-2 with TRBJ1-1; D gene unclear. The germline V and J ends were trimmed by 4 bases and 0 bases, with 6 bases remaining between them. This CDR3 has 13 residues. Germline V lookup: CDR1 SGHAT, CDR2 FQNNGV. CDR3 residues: CASSSQMNTEAFF. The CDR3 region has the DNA TGTGCCAGCAGCTCACAAATGAACACTGAAGCTTTCTTT.

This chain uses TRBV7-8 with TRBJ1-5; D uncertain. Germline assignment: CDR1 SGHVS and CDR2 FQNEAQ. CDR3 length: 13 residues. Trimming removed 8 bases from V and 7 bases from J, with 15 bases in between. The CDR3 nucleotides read TGTGCCAGCGCCCGAGTCTCGGGGCAGCCCCAGCATTTT. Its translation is CASARVSGQPQHF.

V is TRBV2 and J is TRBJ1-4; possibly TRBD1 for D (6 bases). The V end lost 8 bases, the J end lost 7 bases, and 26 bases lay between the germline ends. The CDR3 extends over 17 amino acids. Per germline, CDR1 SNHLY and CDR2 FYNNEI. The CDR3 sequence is CASRAGVVWGLSEKLFF. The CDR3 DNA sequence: TGTGCCAGCCGGGCAGGGGTCGTTTGGGGCCTATCTGAAAAACTGTTTTTT.

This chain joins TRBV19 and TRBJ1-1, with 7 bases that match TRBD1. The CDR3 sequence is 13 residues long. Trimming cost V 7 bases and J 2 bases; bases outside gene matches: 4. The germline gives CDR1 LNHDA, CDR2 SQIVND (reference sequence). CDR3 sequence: CASKGTDNTEAFF. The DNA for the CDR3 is TGTGCCAGTAAGGGGACAGATAACACTGAAGCTTTCTTT.

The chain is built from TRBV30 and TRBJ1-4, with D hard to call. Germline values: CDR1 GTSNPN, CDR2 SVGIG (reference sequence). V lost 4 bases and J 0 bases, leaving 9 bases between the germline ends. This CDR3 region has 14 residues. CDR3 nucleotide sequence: TGTGCCTGGACTCCGGGTACAACTAATGAAAAACTGTTTTTT. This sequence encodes CAWTPGTTNEKLFF.

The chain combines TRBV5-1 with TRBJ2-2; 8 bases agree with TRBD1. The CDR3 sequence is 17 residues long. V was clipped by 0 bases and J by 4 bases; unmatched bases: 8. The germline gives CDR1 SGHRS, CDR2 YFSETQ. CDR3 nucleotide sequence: TGCGCCAGCAGCTTGGGTTCGGGTCAGGGGGCCACCGGGGAGCTGTTTTTT. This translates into CASSLGSGQGATGELFF.

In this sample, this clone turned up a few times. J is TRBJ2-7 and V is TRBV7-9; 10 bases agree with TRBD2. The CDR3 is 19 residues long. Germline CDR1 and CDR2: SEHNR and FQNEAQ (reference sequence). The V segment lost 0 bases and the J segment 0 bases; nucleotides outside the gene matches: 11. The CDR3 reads CASSLARLASGGPSYEQYF. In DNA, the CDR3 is TGTGCCAGCAGCTTAGCACGGTTAGCTAGCGGGGGTCCCTCCTACGAGCAGTACTTC.

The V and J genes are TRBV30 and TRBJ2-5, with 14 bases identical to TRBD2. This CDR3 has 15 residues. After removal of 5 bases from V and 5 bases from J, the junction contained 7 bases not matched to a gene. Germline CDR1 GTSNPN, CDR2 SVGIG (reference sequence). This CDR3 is CAWAGTSGSWETQYF. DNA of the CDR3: TGTGCCTGGGCAGGGACTAGCGGGAGTTGGGAGACCCAGTACTTC. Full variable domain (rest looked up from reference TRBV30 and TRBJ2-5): SQTIHQWPATLVQPVGSPLSLECTVEGTSNPNLYWYRQAAGRGLQLLFYSVGIGQISSEVPQNLSASRPQDRQFILSSKKLLLSDSGFYLCAWAGTSGSWETQYFGPGTRLLVL.

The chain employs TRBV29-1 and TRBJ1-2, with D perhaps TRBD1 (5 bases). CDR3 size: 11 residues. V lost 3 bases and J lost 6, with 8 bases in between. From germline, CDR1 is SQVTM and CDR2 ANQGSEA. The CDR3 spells CSVETANGYTF. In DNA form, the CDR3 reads TGCAGCGTTGAGACAGCAAATGGCTACACCTTC. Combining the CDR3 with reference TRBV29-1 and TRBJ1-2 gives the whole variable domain SAVISQKPSRDICQRGTSLTIQCQVDSQVTMMFWYRQQPGQSLTLIATANQGSEATYESGFVIDKFPISRPNLTFSTLTVSNMSPEDSSIYLCSVETANGYTFGSGTRLTVV.

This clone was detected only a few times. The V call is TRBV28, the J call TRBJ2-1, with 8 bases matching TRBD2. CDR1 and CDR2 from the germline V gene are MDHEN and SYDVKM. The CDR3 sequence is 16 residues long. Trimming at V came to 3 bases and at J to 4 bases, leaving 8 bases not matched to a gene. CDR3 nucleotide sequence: TGTGCCAGCAGTTTCCTGCGCGGGAGGCCTTACAATGAGCAGTTCTTC. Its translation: CASSFLRGRPYNEQFF.

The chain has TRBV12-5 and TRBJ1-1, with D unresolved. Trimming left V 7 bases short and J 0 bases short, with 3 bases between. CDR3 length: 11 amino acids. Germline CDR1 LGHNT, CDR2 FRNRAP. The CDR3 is CASAMNTEAFF. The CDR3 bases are TGTGCTAGTGCCATGAACACTGAAGCTTTCTTT.

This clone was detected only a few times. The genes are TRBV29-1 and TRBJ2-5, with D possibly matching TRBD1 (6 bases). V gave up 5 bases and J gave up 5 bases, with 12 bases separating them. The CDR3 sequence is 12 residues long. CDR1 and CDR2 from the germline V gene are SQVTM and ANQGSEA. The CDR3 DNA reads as TGCAGCGTTAGGGGGTTTGATGAGACCCAGTACTTC. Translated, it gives CSVRGFDETQYF.

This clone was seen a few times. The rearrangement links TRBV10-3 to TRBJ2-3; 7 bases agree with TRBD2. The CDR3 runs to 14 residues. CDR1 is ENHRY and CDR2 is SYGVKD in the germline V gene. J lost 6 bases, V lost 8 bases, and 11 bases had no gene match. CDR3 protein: CAISIRGVLDTQYF. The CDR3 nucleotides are TGTGCCATCTCGATTCGGGGGGTTTTGGATACGCAGTATTTT.

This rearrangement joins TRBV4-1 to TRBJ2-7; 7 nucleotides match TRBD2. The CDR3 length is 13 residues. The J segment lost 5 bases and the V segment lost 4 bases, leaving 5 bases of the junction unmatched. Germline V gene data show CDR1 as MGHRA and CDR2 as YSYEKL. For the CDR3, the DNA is TGCGCCAGCAGCCCCCTTGGACTAGACGAGCAGTACTTC. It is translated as CASSPLGLDEQYF.

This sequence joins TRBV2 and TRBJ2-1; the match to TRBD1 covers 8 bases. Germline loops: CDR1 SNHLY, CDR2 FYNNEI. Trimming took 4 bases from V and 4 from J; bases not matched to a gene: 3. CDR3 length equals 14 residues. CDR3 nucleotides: TGTGCCAGCAGTGTGGACAGGGTTTACAATGAGCAGTTCTTC. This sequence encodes CASSVDRVYNEQFF.

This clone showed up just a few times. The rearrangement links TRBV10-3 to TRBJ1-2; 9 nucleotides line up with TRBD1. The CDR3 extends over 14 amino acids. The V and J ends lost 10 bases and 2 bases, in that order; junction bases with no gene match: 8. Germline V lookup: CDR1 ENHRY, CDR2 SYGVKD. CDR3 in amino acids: CATAGQGFNYGYTF. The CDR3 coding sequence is TGTGCCACCGCGGGACAGGGATTCAACTATGGCTACACCTTC.

The chain's CDR3 is CAWSVPGLLMFDEQFF. CDR3 bases: TGTGCCTGGAGTGTCCCGGGACTCCTTATGTTCGATGAGCAGTTCTTC. The V gene is TRBV30, the J gene TRBJ2-1; weak D call: TRBD2 (6 bases). The V end lost 0 bases, the J end lost 8 bases, and 20 bases lay between the germline ends. Germline V lookup: CDR1 GTSNPN, CDR2 SVGIG (reference sequence). The CDR3 has 16 residues.

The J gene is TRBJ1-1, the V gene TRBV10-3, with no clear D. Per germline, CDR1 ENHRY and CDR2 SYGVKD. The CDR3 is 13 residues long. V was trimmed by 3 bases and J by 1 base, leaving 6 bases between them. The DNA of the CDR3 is TGTGCCATCAGTGACAAAGCGAACACTGAAGCTTTCTTT. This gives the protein CAISDKANTEAFF.

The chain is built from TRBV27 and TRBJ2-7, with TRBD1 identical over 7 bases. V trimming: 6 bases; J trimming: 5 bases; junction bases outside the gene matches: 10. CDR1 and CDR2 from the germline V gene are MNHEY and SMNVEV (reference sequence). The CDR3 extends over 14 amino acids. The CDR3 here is CASRTADRDDEQYF. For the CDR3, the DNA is TGTGCCAGCAGAACCGCAGACAGGGATGACGAGCAGTACTTC.

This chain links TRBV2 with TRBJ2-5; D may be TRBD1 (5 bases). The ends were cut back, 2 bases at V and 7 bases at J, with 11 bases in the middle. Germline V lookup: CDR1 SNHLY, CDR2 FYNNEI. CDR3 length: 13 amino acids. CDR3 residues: CASSERQGLTQYF. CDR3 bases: TGTGCCAGCAGTGAACGGCAGGGTCTGACCCAGTACTTC.

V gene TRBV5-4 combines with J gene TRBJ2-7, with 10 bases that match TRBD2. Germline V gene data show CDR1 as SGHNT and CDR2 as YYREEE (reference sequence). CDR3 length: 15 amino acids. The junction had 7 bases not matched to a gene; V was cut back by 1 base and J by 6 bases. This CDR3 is CASSLPGAGGIEQYF. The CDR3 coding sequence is TGTGCCAGCAGCTTGCCCGGAGCGGGAGGGATCGAGCAGTACTTC.

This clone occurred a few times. CDR3 sequence reads: CATSRAVGGAVQPQHF. CDR3 nucleotides: TGTGCCACCAGCAGAGCGGTTGGGGGGGCTGTGCAGCCCCAGCATTTT. This rearrangement joins TRBV15 to TRBJ1-5; D is possibly TRBD1 (6 bases). The V end lost 1 base, the J end lost 7 bases, and 17 bases lay between the germline ends. The CDR3 spans 16 residues. The germline V gene has CDR1 LNHNV and CDR2 YYDKDF (reference sequence).

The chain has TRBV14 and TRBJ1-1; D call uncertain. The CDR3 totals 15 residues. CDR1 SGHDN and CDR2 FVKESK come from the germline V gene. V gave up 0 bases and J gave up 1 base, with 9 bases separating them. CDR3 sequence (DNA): TGTGCCAGCAGCCAAGATCTCCTACCGAACACTGAAGCTTTCTTT. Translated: CASSQDLLPNTEAFF.

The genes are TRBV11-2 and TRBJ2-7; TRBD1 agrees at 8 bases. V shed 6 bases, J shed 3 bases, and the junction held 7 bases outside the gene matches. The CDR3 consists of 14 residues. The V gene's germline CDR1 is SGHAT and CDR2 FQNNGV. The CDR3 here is CASSSYRGSYEQYF. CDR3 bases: TGTGCCAGCAGTTCATACAGGGGGAGCTACGAGCAGTACTTC. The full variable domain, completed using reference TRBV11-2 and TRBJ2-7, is EAGVAQSPRYKIIEKRQSVAFWCNPISGHATLYWYQQILGQGPKLLIQFQNNGVVDDSQLPKDRFSAERLKGVDSTLKIQPAKLEDSAVYLCASSSYRGSYEQYFGPGTRLTVT.

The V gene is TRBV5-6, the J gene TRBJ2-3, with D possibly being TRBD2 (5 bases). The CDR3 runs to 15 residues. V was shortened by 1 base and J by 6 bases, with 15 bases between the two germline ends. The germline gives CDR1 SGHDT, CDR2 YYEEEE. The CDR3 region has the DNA TGTGCCAGCAGCTTGTACACCGGGATATCGGATACGCAGTATTTT. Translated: CASSLYTGISDTQYF.

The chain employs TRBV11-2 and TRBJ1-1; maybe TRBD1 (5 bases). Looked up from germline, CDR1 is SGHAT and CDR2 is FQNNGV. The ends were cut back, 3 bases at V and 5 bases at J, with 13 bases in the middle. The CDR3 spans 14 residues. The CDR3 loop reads CASSFGQGRTEAFF. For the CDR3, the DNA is TGTGCCAGCAGCTTCGGGCAGGGAAGGACTGAAGCTTTCTTT.

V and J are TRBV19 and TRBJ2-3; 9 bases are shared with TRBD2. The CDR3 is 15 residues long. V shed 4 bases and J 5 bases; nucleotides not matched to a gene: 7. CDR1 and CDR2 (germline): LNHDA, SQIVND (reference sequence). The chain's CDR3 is CASSKARGGGDTQYF. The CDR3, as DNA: TGTGCCAGTAGTAAGGCGCGGGGGGGCGGAGATACGCAGTATTTT.

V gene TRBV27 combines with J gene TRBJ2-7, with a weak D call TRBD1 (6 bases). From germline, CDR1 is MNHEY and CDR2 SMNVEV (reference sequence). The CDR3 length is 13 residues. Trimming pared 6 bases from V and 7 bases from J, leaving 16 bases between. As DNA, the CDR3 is TGTGCCAGCAGGTACACAGGGTTCGGAGAGCAGTACTTC. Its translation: CASRYTGFGEQYF.

CDR3 loop: CASSLYSYTDTQYF. As DNA, the CDR3 is TGTGCCAGCAGCTTATACTCATACACAGATACGCAGTATTTT. The rearrangement joins TRBV7-6 to TRBJ2-3; D is ambiguous. Germline lookup yields CDR1 SGHVS and CDR2 FNYEAQ. With 2 bases removed from V and 2 bases from J, the gap between germline ends came to 8 bases. This CDR3 spans 14 amino acids.